This T cell receptor beta chain is drawn from a study of HIV-infected patients and healthy controls (TCRdb year 2014). For context, the study as a whole: After three months of therapy, CD4 counts in about 90% of the 16 patients increased to a modest but significant degree while remaining below normal ranges. Whether deep TCR repertoire sequencing of small blood samples from HIV patients could capture immune perturbation and reconstitution was tested in the study. Overall T-cell lymphocytopenia was not observed in the patients, and no significant difference from controls was found in total CDR3 counts per chain. After a further year of therapy, viral load was undetectable in all patients, having already become undetectable in about 75% of the 16 patients by the second bleed. CD8 counts did not change consistently during early therapy, while the CD4:CD8 ratio increased slightly.

Reverse transcription of 400 to 650 ng RNA was performed with SuperScript III using primers directed against the alpha and beta constant regions. Separate alpha and beta chain libraries were generated by chain-specific third strand synthesis with multiplexing indices. The protocol used a single primer pair to amplify all rearrangements within a chain, which avoided primer bias, and attached molecular barcodes to each cDNA molecule. Purified cDNA was joined by T4 RNA Ligase 1 to a 5' RACE adapter carrying a random hexamer and the SP2 sequencing primer site. With slow temperature ramps used to favor optimal annealing, second strand synthesis was primed from the SP2 site with Phusion polymerase. The 12-nucleotide barcode on each molecule comprised two random hexamer sequences, both introduced before amplification and concatenated. An amplification PCR of about 23 cycles with P5s and P7 primers came after a short first PCR that had added P5 and P7 adapter elements plus a second index. The libraries went through 25 to 35 PCR cycles in total, were quantified on a Qubit, were sized on a Bioanalyzer, and were diluted to roughly 4 nM. The normalized libraries were sequenced on an Illumina MiSeq using 2 x 250 paired-end kits. MinElute columns were the means by which the reverse transcription reactions were cleaned up, and the reactions were eluted into 10 ul Tris-Cl. Adapter ligations ran for approximately 25 hours at 16 degrees C and were afterwards cleaned with AMPure XP beads at a 1:1 ratio. On the study's bioinformatics: A modified Decombinator that output V, J, insert and barcode information was used to process the demultiplexed FASTQ files. Sequences sharing a barcode but differing from the dominant sequence were discarded as errors, and barcodes clustered at Levenshtein distance 3 were counted to estimate original cDNA molecules. The R packages ineq, vegan, igraph and RCytoscape were used for downstream analyses, with IMGT nomenclature and CDR3 definitions applied. To avoid skew from clonal expansion, each TCR was counted once, and V gene usage was computed over distinct sequences. Whenever two unique CDR3 amino acid sequences within a donor differed by a single Levenshtein edit, similarity networks linked them. In the repertoires, a search was made for a compiled set of published HIV-specific CDR3s (roughly 97 alpha, several hundred beta) and CMV-specific CDR3s (approximately 13 alpha, approximately 250 beta). Random subsampling to size-matched repertoires showed patients' decreased diversity was not caused by their lower sequence numbers. Starting from the raw public reads, TCRdb applied fastp trimming at Q25, assembled clones with MiXCR and retained in-frame beta chains. Every entry covers one CDR3 protein and lists the most common genes and DNA from its rows. TCRdb, not the authors, supplied the V and J calls. A total of some 9,600 distinct CDR3 sequences appear in this sample, roughly 7% of them only once. About 36% of the sample goes to the ten largest clones.

Study-wide conclusions, independent of this receptor: The observed differences in diversity could not be explained by the slight differences in age and sex profiles between the study cohorts. By Jaccard index and by the count of highly shared sequences, healthy controls shared more CDR3s between individuals than HIV+ patients did. Alpha-beta chain pairing was not determined in the samples. Using whole blood restricted sequencing depth and prevented separating the dynamics of distinct T-cell subpopulations. Compared with untreated HIV+ repertoires, healthy control repertoires had roughly threefold more distinct CDR3s and higher Shannon diversity. HIV-infected repertoires showed significantly elevated mean Gini indices relative to controls, which possibly reflects oligoclonality. Alpha-chain CDR3s from MAIT cells occurred at high frequency in healthy controls but were severely depleted in HIV+ repertoires. Differing numbers of distinct sequences in patients and controls hindered comparison, and size-matching assigned excessive weight to rare events in the HIV-infected data. During therapy, HIV-associated CDR3s significantly decreased in frequency, while CMV-associated CDR3s did not change significantly, though most became more frequent. The study did not determine donor HLA types. The apparent post-therapy recovery of the Gini index in HIV-infected patients was not reproduced in size-matched repertoire data. Eight alpha and eight beta V genes showed significantly different mean usage between HIV-infected patients and controls. Processing was restricted to sixteen HIV-infected individuals, which the authors judged to be a major constraint on the generalizability of the findings.

The CDR1 and CDR2 encoded by the germline V gene are MNHEY and SVGEGT. Inclusive of the bounding cysteine and phenylalanine, the CDR3 is 13 residues long. Kept here is only the CDR3 DNA, which spans 39 bases and is read in frame from base 1. The V end loses 2 bases and the J end loses 4 bases, and a stretch of 6 bases separates them. Whole blood was used without fractionating the cells, so the repertoire represented all peripheral T cells without sorting. For RNA extraction, an approximately 2.5 ml sample of peripheral blood was drawn into Tempus tubes. HIV-infected adults who had not yet received antiretroviral therapy and were about to begin treatment were enrolled, with the first sixteen eligible patients processed. Treatment interruptions were among the grounds for excluding patients from enrollment, as were febrile or AIDS-related illness, tumors, hepatitis B or C coinfection, immunomodulatory therapy and recent vaccination. Residual genomic DNA was removed with the TURBO-DNase kit and globin mRNA was depleted with GLOBINclear. Just before antiretroviral therapy was started, pretreatment blood was collected from HIV-infected patients.

The sample holds many counts of this clonotype. What this receptor recognizes is not known. Base quality data are lacking; no much larger clone is found one base away. The clonotype comes from an adult with HIV infection. Recombination joined TRBV6-2 or TRBV6-3 with TRBJ2-1; no D gene can be assigned with confidence. The sample was blood, taken before antiretroviral therapy. The DNA sequence follows: TGTGCCAGCAGTTACGTGCTTTACAATGAGCAGTTCTTC. Its product reads: CASSYVLYNEQFF.